The 32 T cell receptor beta chains in this list originate from one sample, sequenced in a study of shared clonotypes between healthy human individuals. Sequenced by immunoSEQ multiplex PCR; TCRdb stores in-frame clones only, minus some. Among around 1.9 million clones listed, roughly 95% were seen once. Naive CD8 cells, CD45RO-negative and positively selected for CCR7, excluded terminally differentiated effector memory CD45RA+ cells. Sequenced: naive CD8+ T cells from PBMCs. The receptor set was obtained from a young man in good health. Some clones in this sample may be carry-over from other donors' samples.

CDR3 bases: TGTGCCAGCAGACCAACGGGCGGGAGCTTGGTTGAGCAGTTCTTC. Translated: CASRPTGGSLVEQFF. This rearrangement joins TRBV7-3 to TRBJ2-1; TRBD2 matches 7 bases. Germline values: CDR1 SGHTA, CDR2 FQGTGA. The CDR3 runs 15 residues. Trimming at V came to 6 bases and at J to 9 bases, leaving 14 bases not matched to a gene.

This clone has just one count. This same CDR3 is encoded by further DNA sequences in the sample. This CDR3 reads CASSLGGTVNTGELFF. DNA of the CDR3: TGTGCCAGCAGCTTAGGAGGGACAGTGAACACCGGGGAGCTGTTTTTT. The gene calls are TRBV7-9 and TRBJ2-2, with TRBD1 identical over 7 bases. With V trimmed by 1 base and J by 1 base, 3 bases remained unmatched. Germline CDR1 is SEHNR and CDR2 is FQNEAQ (reference sequence). The CDR3 has 16 amino acids.

The CDR3 loop reads CASSVGGGSPTDTQYF. CDR3 bases: TGTGCCAGCAGCGTAGGAGGCGGGAGCCCCACAGATACGCAGTATTTT. V and J are TRBV9 and TRBJ2-3, with 7 bases fitting TRBD2. This CDR3 comprises 16 residues. Losses at the gene ends were 0 bases for V and 2 bases for J; bases not matched to a gene: 6. Germline V gives CDR1 SGDLS, CDR2 YYNGEE.

V gene TRBV6-6 combines with J gene TRBJ2-7, with D possibly TRBD2 on 6 matching bases. The CDR3 contains 13 residues. V was shortened by 11 bases and J by 3 bases, with 17 bases between the two germline ends. Germline loops: CDR1 MNHNY, CDR2 SVGAGI (reference sequence). CDR3 bases: TGTGCCGTAGCCGGGACTGCCTACTACGAGCAGTACTTC. Its protein is CAVAGTAYYEQYF.

The chain carries TRBV7-9 and TRBJ2-7; D is perhaps TRBD2 (6 bases). CDR1 and CDR2 from the germline V gene are SEHNR and FQNEAQ (reference sequence). V lost 3 bases and J 2 bases, leaving 11 bases between the germline ends. CDR3 length equals 14 residues. In DNA form, the CDR3 reads TGTGCCAGCAGCTTTGGGGGGAAACCCTACGAGCAGTACTTC. The encoded protein is CASSFGGKPYEQYF.

The V and J genes are TRBV25-1 and TRBJ2-1; D is undetermined. This CDR3 contains 14 residues. The V and J ends lost 0 bases and 5 bases respectively, with 8 bases between them. CDR1 is MGHDK, CDR2 SYGVNS, per germline. The DNA for the CDR3 is TGTGCCAGCAGTGAATATGGACCCAACAATGAGCAGTTCTTC. Its translation is CASSEYGPNNEQFF.

CDR3 region: CASSFGTVLGPYEQYF. The CDR3 nucleotides read TGTGCCAGCAGCTTTGGGACGGTTCTAGGCCCCTACGAGCAGTACTTC. The rearrangement uses TRBV13 and TRBJ2-7; the D call may be TRBD1 or TRBD2 (5 bases each). V dropped 3 bases and J dropped 2 bases, with 17 bases sitting between them. CDR3 length equals 16 residues. Germline CDR1 is PRHDT and CDR2 is FYEKMQ (reference sequence).

This clone was found a few times. This sequence joins TRBV9 and TRBJ1-1; D is uncertain. Trimming took off 3 bases at V and 0 bases at J, with 18 bases between the two ends. Germline V gene sequence: CDR1 SGDLS, CDR2 YYNGEE. The CDR3 has 17 amino acids. CDR3 bases: TGTGCCAGCAGCGCCCCGTTGGACGAACCCATGAACACTGAAGCTTTCTTT. Its protein product is CASSAPLDEPMNTEAFF.

The V call is TRBV29-1, the J call TRBJ2-5, with D unclear. The V gene's germline CDR1 is SQVTM and CDR2 ANQGSEA. This CDR3 contains 12 residues. The V gene lost 7 bases and the J gene lost 1 base, with 10 bases spanning the gap. The CDR3 DNA follows: TGCAGCGCAAATATAGGCCAAGAGACCCAGTACTTC. It specifies CSANIGQETQYF.

Note on this clone: Other DNA sequences in the same sample also yield this CDR3. The genes are TRBV29-1 and TRBJ2-7; D remains ambiguous. Germline assignment: CDR1 SQVTM and CDR2 ANQGSEA. This CDR3 is 11 amino acids long. Trimming took off 3 bases at V and 4 bases at J, with 7 bases between the two ends. CDR3 nucleotides: TGCAGCGTTGAGATTAAGTACGAGCAGTACTTC. Translation: CSVEIKYEQYF.

The gene calls are TRBV28 and TRBJ1-4, with 9 bases matching TRBD1. The CDR3 is made up of 15 amino acids. The germline gives CDR1 MDHEN, CDR2 SYDVKM. The ends lost 4 bases at V and 8 bases at J; junction bases unmatched: 8. CDR3 amino acids: CASSSRTGVWEKLFF. The CDR3 DNA sequence: TGTGCCAGCAGTTCGAGGACAGGGGTTTGGGAAAAACTGTTTTTT. Filled out from reference TRBV28 and TRBJ1-4, the complete variable domain reads DVKVTQSSRYLVKRTGEKVFLECVQDMDHENMFWYRQDPGLGLRLIYFSYDVKMKEKGDIPEGYSVSREKKERFSLILESASTNQTSMYLCASSSRTGVWEKLFFGSGTQLSVL.

V is TRBV2 and J is TRBJ2-7; D remains ambiguous. Trimming removed 5 bases at V and 2 bases at J, with 10 bases between. The germline V gene encodes CDR1 SNHLY and CDR2 FYNNEI. The CDR3 contains 13 residues. CDR3 protein: CASSWRPAYEQYF. The CDR3 DNA is TGTGCCAGCAGTTGGCGCCCGGCCTACGAGCAGTACTTC. Looking up the rest from reference TRBV2 and TRBJ2-7 gives the full variable domain: EPEVTQTPSHQVTQMGQEVILRCVPISNHLYFYWYRQILGQKVEFLVSFYNNEISEKSEIFDDQFSVERPDGSNFTLKIRSTKLEDSAMYFCASSWRPAYEQYFGPGTRLTVT.

This clone was picked up a small number of times. The CDR3 sequence is CSVAGDFYGYTF. The DNA of the CDR3 is TGCAGCGTTGCAGGGGACTTCTATGGCTACACCTTC. The chain links TRBV29-1 to TRBJ1-2; possible D gene TRBD1, 6 bases. V was trimmed by 4 bases and J by 4 bases, leaving 10 bases between them. This CDR3 has 12 residues. The germline gives CDR1 SQVTM, CDR2 ANQGSEA.

The V gene is TRBV21-1, the J gene TRBJ2-2; the D call in the table, TRBD1, was not verified against the DNA. TRBV21-1 is a recognized pseudogene. The CDR3 is 16 residues long. Written as DNA, the CDR3 is TGTGCCAGCAGCAATAGGAACAGGGCTTGTACCGGGGAGCTGTTTTTT. The encoded protein is CASSNRNRACTGELFF.

Only one count was recorded for this clone. The V and J genes are TRBV18 and TRBJ2-7; 12 bases match TRBD1. Trimming at V came to 6 bases and at J to 1 base, leaving 13 bases not matched to a gene. Germline-derived CDR1 and CDR2 are KGHSH and LQKENI. This CDR3 contains 18 residues. The CDR3 loop reads CASSPGTGGDLGSYEQYF. For the CDR3, the DNA is TGTGCCAGCTCCCCCGGGACAGGGGGCGATTTGGGGTCCTACGAGCAGTACTTC.

For this clone: The same CDR3 also results from other DNA sequences found in this sample. The chain couples TRBV5-1 to TRBJ1-5, with 7 positions matching TRBD1. CDR1 SGHRS and CDR2 YFSETQ come from the germline V gene. The CDR3 runs 15 residues. Trimming at V came to 0 bases and at J to 6 bases, leaving 6 bases not matched to a gene. This chain's CDR3 is CASSLGQGVGQPQHF. CDR3 bases: TGCGCCAGCAGCTTGGGCCAGGGGGTAGGTCAGCCCCAGCATTTT. The full variable domain, completed using reference TRBV5-1 and TRBJ1-5, is KAGVTQTPRYLIKTRGQQVTLSCSPISGHRSVSWYQQTPGQGLQFLFEYFSETQRNKGNFPGRFSGRQFSNSRSEMNVSTLELGDSALYLCASSLGQGVGQPQHFGDGTRLSIL.

Note on this clone: The sample has other DNA sequences that encode this CDR3 too. The chain employs TRBV27 and TRBJ1-2; 9 bases map to TRBD1. Germline loops: CDR1 MNHEY, CDR2 SMNVEV (reference sequence). The V segment lost 3 bases and the J segment 5 bases; nucleotides outside the gene matches: 4. CDR3 length: 14 amino acids. CDR3 DNA: TGTGCCAGCAGTTTCACAGGGGGCGGTTATGGCTACACCTTC. This gives the protein CASSFTGGGYGYTF.

The chain uses TRBV27 and TRBJ2-1; no firm D call. Germline V lookup: CDR1 MNHEY, CDR2 SMNVEV (reference sequence). Trimming removed 6 bases at V and 8 bases at J, with 8 bases between. The CDR3 covers 11 residues. The CDR3: CASSSLDEQFF. The CDR3, as DNA: TGTGCCAGCAGCAGTCTTGATGAGCAGTTCTTC.

V usage is TRBV6-4 and J usage is TRBJ2-1; 11 positions match TRBD2. With V trimmed by 7 bases and J by 9 bases, 8 bases remained unmatched. The CDR3 has 14 residues. Germline lookup yields CDR1 MRHNA and CDR2 SNTAGT. This chain's CDR3 is CASKELAGVGEQFF. CDR3 in DNA: TGTGCCAGCAAGGAACTAGCGGGAGTGGGTGAGCAGTTCTTC.

The chain has TRBV18 and TRBJ2-7; tentative D call: TRBD2 (5 bases). V dropped 6 bases and J dropped 3 bases, with 9 bases sitting between them. CDR1 is KGHSH, CDR2 LQKENI, per germline. The CDR3 runs 12 residues. CDR3 DNA: TGTGCCAGCTCGGGTGGAGGCTACGAGCAGTACTTC. It specifies CASSGGGYEQYF.

The chain recombines TRBV7-2 with TRBJ2-5, with 10 bases matching TRBD2. V shed 5 bases, J shed 2 bases, and the junction held 8 bases outside the gene matches. The germline V gene encodes CDR1 SGHTA and CDR2 FQGNSA. The CDR3 sequence is 16 residues long. The CDR3 is CASSLTILAGQETQYF. Here the CDR3 DNA reads TGTGCCAGCAGCCTGACGATACTAGCGGGACAAGAGACCCAGTACTTC.

The chain is built from TRBV9 and TRBJ2-7; a possible D gene is TRBD2 (5 bases). Trimming stripped 4 bases from V and 5 bases from J, with 16 bases between. CDR3 length: 14 residues. Germline V lookup: CDR1 SGDLS, CDR2 YYNGEE. The CDR3 region has the DNA TGTGCCAGCAGCCCGGGATTTCCCAAGGACGAGCAGTACTTC. Its protein is CASSPGFPKDEQYF.

CDR3 nucleotide sequence: TGTGCCAGCAGCGGGACCCCCCCGGAGCAGTTCTTC. Translated: CASSGTPPEQFF. The chain has TRBV5-4 and TRBJ2-1; D is tentatively TRBD1 or TRBD2 (5 bases each). Trimming removed 4 bases from V and 10 bases from J, with 12 bases in between. This CDR3 is 12 amino acids long. Per the germline V gene, CDR1 is SGHNT and CDR2 is YYREEE (reference sequence).

The chain uses TRBV7-2 and TRBJ1-5, with 8 nucleotides matching TRBD1. From germline, CDR1 is SGHTA and CDR2 FQGNSA. This CDR3 contains 17 residues. The trim removed 3 bases at V and 4 bases at J, leaving 11 bases unmatched. The CDR3, as DNA: TGTGCCAGCAGCTTTCCCCAGACAGGGGTAGCAAATCAGCCCCAGCATTTT. It translates to CASSFPQTGVANQPQHF.

This clone was detected once. The chain carries TRBV9 and TRBJ2-3, with 11 bases lining up with TRBD1. The CDR3 is 15 residues long. Germline CDR1 is SGDLS and CDR2 is YYNGEE. J lost 4 bases, V lost 4 bases, and 5 bases had no gene match. CDR3 protein: CASSPRTGGADTQYF. The CDR3, as DNA: TGTGCCAGCAGCCCACGGACAGGGGGCGCAGATACGCAGTATTTT.

The chain uses TRBV27 and TRBJ2-7; 12 positions match TRBD1. Looked up from germline, CDR1 is MNHEY and CDR2 is SMNVEV (reference sequence). The CDR3 loop spans 15 amino acids. After removal of 5 bases from V and 3 bases from J, the junction contained 5 bases not matched to a gene. In DNA form, the CDR3 reads TGTGCCAGCAGTCCCCGGGACAGGGGGCACTACGAGCAGTACTTC. Its translation is CASSPRDRGHYEQYF.

The genes are TRBV27 and TRBJ2-7; 10 nucleotides agree with TRBD1. Per the germline V gene, CDR1 is MNHEY and CDR2 is SMNVEV (reference sequence). V was clipped by 6 bases and J by 5 bases; unmatched bases: 7. The CDR3 runs 14 residues. The CDR3 DNA is TGTGCCAGCAGAAGACAGGGGGCCCGGGACGAGCAGTACTTC. This codes for CASRRQGARDEQYF.

The chain links TRBV11-2 to TRBJ2-3, with 9 bases fitting TRBD2. The CDR3 sequence is 15 residues long. Germline CDR1 reads SGHAT; CDR2 reads FQNNGV. Trimming removed 5 bases from V and 4 bases from J; junction bases left unmatched: 7. CDR3 coding DNA: TGTGCCAGCAGCCCCCGGGCGGGAGGGCCAGATACGCAGTATTTT. Translation: CASSPRAGGPDTQYF.

The CDR3 coding sequence is TGTGCCAGCAGCTTAGCGGGAGGGTTGGCCGAGCAGTACTTC. Protein: CASSLAGGLAEQYF. The chain employs TRBV7-6 and TRBJ2-7, with TRBD2 matching over 7 bases. Germline-derived CDR1 and CDR2 are SGHVS and FNYEAQ. J was trimmed by 6 bases and V by 0 bases; bases with no gene match: 5. This CDR3 region has 14 residues.

This chain links TRBV6-5 with TRBJ1-2, with no clear D. Trimming shortened V by 6 bases and J by 1 base, and 9 bases separated the two germline ends. This CDR3 contains 13 residues. Germline CDR1 reads MNHEY; CDR2 reads SVGAGI. The CDR3 bases are TGTGCCAGCAGCGACCTCTATAACTATGGCTACACCTTC. Protein product: CASSDLYNYGYTF.

The rearrangement uses TRBV18 and TRBJ1-4; D is uncertain. Germline V CDR1 and CDR2: KGHSH, LQKENI. V lost 3 bases and J 7 bases, leaving 15 bases between the germline ends. This CDR3 region has 15 residues. The CDR3 coding sequence is TGTGCCAGCTCACCTAGTTTGTCGGGTGCTGAAAAACTGTTTTTT. Translated, it gives CASSPSLSGAEKLFF.

The chain is built from TRBV2 and TRBJ2-7; 10 nucleotides line up with TRBD1. Germline V gives CDR1 SNHLY, CDR2 FYNNEI. V was clipped by 5 bases and J by 4 bases; unmatched bases: 8. CDR3 length: 15 residues. The CDR3 loop is CASSRDRGLDYEQYF. The DNA of the CDR3 is TGTGCCAGCAGTCGGGACAGGGGCTTAGATTACGAGCAGTACTTC.